The present entry profiles one T cell receptor beta chain with its context. Its antigen is undetermined. This sample is drawn from a study of CD8 T cells in Susac syndrome. General study points: A relatively small number of individuals underwent TCR sequencing and HLA analysis.

It was with random hexamers that 0.5 to 1 ug RNA was reverse transcribed. Amplification of the TCR beta CDR3 was carried out by immunoSEQ multiplex PCR, which spanned a total of 54 Vbeta and 13 Jbeta segments. TCRdb used MiXCR to reprocess the immunoSEQ multiplex PCR reads, holding one entry per CDR3 protein. The sample comprises 120,000 to 150,000 distinct CDR3 sequences, 90% to 95% of which are singletons, and approximately 0.11% rests with the top ten. Sequencing of TCR beta was carried out in blood CD8+ and CD4+ T cells. The multiple sclerosis control group consisted of treatment-naive patients whose relapsing-remitting disease, which was either stable or active, fulfilled revised McDonald criteria. Germline CDR1 SGHRS, CDR2 YFSETQ. The length of the CDR3 is 14 residues. V shed 4 bases and J shed 2 bases, with 13 bases lying between them.

V and J are TRBV5-1 and TRBJ2-7; tentatively, D is TRBD1 or TRBD2 (5 bases each). The sample was CD4+ T cells from PBMCs. This clonotype originated in a human donor with multiple sclerosis. Here the CDR3 DNA reads TGCGCCAGCAGCCCGGGACCGGAAGCCTACGAGCAGTACTTC. It is translated as CASSPGPEAYEQYF.